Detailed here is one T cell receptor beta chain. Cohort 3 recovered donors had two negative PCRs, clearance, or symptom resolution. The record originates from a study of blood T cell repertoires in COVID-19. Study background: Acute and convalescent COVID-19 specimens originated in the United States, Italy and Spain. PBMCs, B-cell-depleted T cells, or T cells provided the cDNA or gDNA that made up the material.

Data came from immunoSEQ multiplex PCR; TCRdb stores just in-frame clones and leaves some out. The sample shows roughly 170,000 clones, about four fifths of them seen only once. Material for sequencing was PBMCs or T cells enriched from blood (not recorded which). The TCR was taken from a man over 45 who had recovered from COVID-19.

The CDR3 coding sequence is TGTGCCAGCAGTTTATCTGGGGCTCAGCCCCAGCATTTT. It codes for CASSLSGAQPQHF. The genes are TRBV12-3 or TRBV12-4 and TRBJ1-5; tentative D call: TRBD1 (5 bases). V was cut by 2 bases and J by 6 bases, with 8 bases left in between. The CDR3 contains 13 residues.